This T cell receptor (beta chain) emerged from a study of cytomegalovirus exposure and HLA in healthy donors. Study-wide results and limits: The tendency of first-cohort TCR clusters to co-occur in the roughly 120 validation repertoires was the finding of a later analysis. Most TCR sequences were seen very rarely across donors, but some public TCRs occurred in many. Investigators reported 150 to 200 TCR beta chains as tied to cytomegalovirus.

With regard to this clone: Its cognate antigen is unknown.

V lost 4 bases and J lost 0, with 9 bases in between. The CDR3 length is 14 residues. CDR1 is MNHEY and CDR2 is SVGAGI in the germline V gene. Some clones are missing from TCRdb's copy, which holds only in-frame ones; the method was immunoSEQ multiplex PCR. The sample contains some 160,000 clones, more than 85% of which appear only once. Sequencing was performed on PBMCs. This sequence joins TRBV6-5 and TRBJ1-1; D is perhaps TRBD1 (6 bases). The receptor was isolated from a man younger than 30 in good health and CMV-seronegative. The CDR3 sequence is CASSWGGLNTEAFF. The DNA for the CDR3 is TGTGCCAGCAGTTGGGGGGGCCTGAACACTGAAGCTTTCTTT.